These 25 T cell receptor beta chains share one sample of origin, sequenced in a study of blood T cell repertoires in COVID-19. Repertoires were generated with immunoSEQ multiplex PCR, while TCRdb's copy carries only in-frame clones and drops some. Here the sample spans 80,000 or so clones, about nine tenths being singletons. Sequenced sample: peripheral blood. These receptor sequences come from a man aged 45 to 65 with acute or convalescent COVID-19.

The rearrangement joins TRBV7-2 to TRBJ2-7; TRBD1 aligns across 8 bases. The CDR3 runs to 14 residues. Germline V CDR1 and CDR2: SGHTA, FQGNSA. V lost 5 bases and J lost 3; bases outside the gene matches: 6. As DNA, the CDR3 is TGTGCCAGCAGCCTCCGGGACAGGAACTACGAGCAGTACGTC. Its protein is CASSLRDRNYEQYV.

This chain joins TRBV6-5 and TRBJ1-3, with D perhaps TRBD1 (5 bases). Trimming left V 4 bases short and J 2 bases short, with 12 bases between. CDR1 and CDR2 from the germline V gene are MNHEY and SVGAGI. The CDR3 totals 15 residues. CDR3: CASSLSQGTGNTIYF. For the CDR3, the DNA is TGTGCCAGCAGTTTGAGCCAGGGTACTGGAAACACCATATATTTT.

The chain employs TRBV12-3 or TRBV12-4 and TRBJ1-3; D remains unclear. Between the trimmed V and J ends, which lost 4 bases and 1 base, there was a span of 5 bases. The length of the CDR3 is 13 residues. The CDR3 DNA follows: TGTGCCAGCAGTTACGGTTCTGGAAACACCATATATTTT. Translated, it gives CASSYGSGNTIYF.

This sequence joins TRBV6-5 and TRBJ1-1, with 8 positions matching TRBD1. Losses at the gene ends were 5 bases for V and 10 bases for J; bases not matched to a gene: 9. The CDR3 spans 13 residues. Germline loops: CDR1 MNHEY, CDR2 SVGAGI. As DNA, the CDR3 is TGTGCCAGCAGTATCCAGGGGGCCGGCGGAGCTTTCTTT. Amino acid sequence: CASSIQGAGGAFF.

The sample holds one count of this clone. This chain connects TRBV4-1 to TRBJ1-5; D call uncertain. Trimming left V 0 bases short and J 0 bases short, with 9 bases between. The germline V gene encodes CDR1 MGHRA and CDR2 YSYEKL. The CDR3 extends over 16 amino acids. CDR3 loop: CASSQDRVFSNQPQHF. For the CDR3, the DNA is TGCGCCAGCAGCCAAGATCGGGTTTTTAGCAATCAGCCCCAGCATTTT.

This clone appeared a single time. The chain combines TRBV7-2 with TRBJ1-4; D perhaps matches TRBD1 (6 bases). The ends were cut back, 5 bases at V and 8 bases at J, with 18 bases in the middle. Germline CDR1 and CDR2: SGHTA and FQGNSA. This CDR3 is 15 amino acids long. The CDR3 loop reads CASSPCDRLNEKLFF. CDR3 DNA sequence: TGTGCCAGCAGCCCCTGTGACAGGTTAAACGAAAAACTGTTTTTT.

The rearrangement uses TRBV4-3 and TRBJ1-6; tentative D call: TRBD1 (6 bases). The CDR3 is made up of 16 amino acids. Deletions cut 3 bases from V and 6 bases from J, with 15 bases between. Per germline, CDR1 LGHNA and CDR2 YSLEER. Here the CDR3 reads CASSQLPGHLNSPLHF. The DNA for the CDR3 is TGCGCCAGCAGCCAGCTTCCGGGACACCTTAATTCACCCCTCCACTTT.

The V call is TRBV27, the J call TRBJ2-2; perhaps TRBD2 as D (6 bases). The V end was cut by 7 bases, the J end by 5 bases, with 11 bases between. This CDR3 has 13 residues. From germline, CDR1 is MNHEY and CDR2 SMNVEV (reference sequence). CDR3 in amino acids: CASMRGVTGELFF. CDR3 nucleotide sequence: TGTGCCAGCATGCGGGGAGTAACCGGGGAGCTGTTTTTT.

The chain recombines TRBV7-2 with TRBJ2-1, with 7 bases matching TRBD1. This CDR3 region has 16 residues. CDR1 is SGHTA and CDR2 is FQGNSA in the germline V gene. V dropped 2 bases and J dropped 0; count of bases not matched to a gene: 4. The CDR3 loop reads CASSLWGQSSYNEQFF. The CDR3 DNA follows: TGTGCCAGCAGCTTATGGGGACAGAGCTCCTACAATGAGCAGTTCTTC.

The chain couples TRBV19 to TRBJ1-2; TRBD1 matches at 7 bases. V shed 7 bases, J shed 8 bases, and the junction held 7 bases outside the gene matches. The CDR3 covers 12 residues. CDR1 LNHDA and CDR2 SQIVND come from the germline V gene (reference sequence). The chain's CDR3 is CASTKGAWGYTF. The CDR3 nucleotides read TGTGCCAGTACGAAGGGGGCATGGGGCTACACCTTC.

The CDR3 DNA is TGTGCCAGCAGCTTGACATACCGGGACTATGGCTACACCTTC. This gives the protein CASSLTYRDYGYTF. V usage is TRBV5-6 and J usage is TRBJ1-2; D not resolved. The CDR3 runs to 14 residues. V lost 1 base to trimming and J lost 3 bases, with 10 bases between them. CDR1 is SGHDT, CDR2 YYEEEE, per germline.

The V call is TRBV5-5, the J call TRBJ2-1, with TRBD1 matching over 7 bases. Germline V gene data show CDR1 as SGHKS and CDR2 as YYEKEE (reference sequence). This CDR3 comprises 15 residues. V shed 4 bases, J shed 0 bases, and the junction held 4 bases outside the gene matches. The chain's CDR3 is CASSQTGYSYNEQFF. The CDR3 DNA follows: TGTGCCAGCAGCCAGACAGGGTACTCCTACAATGAGCAGTTCTTC.

The chain combines TRBV7-2 with TRBJ2-7, with TRBD2 identical over 9 bases. With 9 bases clipped from V and 6 bases from J, the junction kept 15 bases outside the gene matches. The CDR3 loop spans 15 amino acids. Per the germline V gene, CDR1 is SGHTA and CDR2 is FQGNSA. Here the CDR3 reads CASSVGSGRFLEQYF. In DNA, the CDR3 is TGTGCCAGTTCGGTGGGTAGCGGGAGATTTCTCGAGCAGTACTTC.

The CDR3 spells CASSSTFPFYSGNTIYF. The CDR3 nucleotides are TGTGCCAGCAGCTCCACTTTCCCGTTTTATTCTGGAAACACCATATATTTT. The gene calls are TRBV7-2 and TRBJ1-3; D call uncertain. The germline V and J ends were trimmed by 4 bases and 1 base, with 17 bases remaining between them. Germline V lookup: CDR1 SGHTA, CDR2 FQGNSA. CDR3 length equals 17 residues.

This clone was seen only a few times. The chain combines TRBV2 with TRBJ2-5; D is unresolved. CDR3 length equals 13 residues. CDR1 SNHLY and CDR2 FYNNEI come from the germline V gene. V was shortened by 6 bases and J by 0 bases, with 8 bases between the two germline ends. CDR3 DNA sequence: TGTGCCAGCAGCGCCTACTACCAAGAGACCCAGTACTTC. It codes for CASSAYYQETQYF.

V and J are TRBV30 and TRBJ1-5, with unresolved D. Germline values: CDR1 GTSNPN, CDR2 SVGIG (reference sequence). The ends were cut back, 1 base at V and 7 bases at J, with 11 bases in the middle. The CDR3 sequence is 13 residues long. CDR3 in amino acids: CAWSGTGGQPQHF. CDR3 coding DNA: TGTGCCTGGAGTGGTACGGGTGGGCAGCCCCAGCATTTT.

The CDR3 DNA sequence: TGTGCCAGCAGTTACTCGAGGGTGGCGGCTTCGGAAGCTTTCTTT. Residues: CASSYSRVAASEAFF. The chain combines TRBV6-5 with TRBJ1-1; D gene uncertain. The germline V and J ends were trimmed by 0 bases and 8 bases, with 16 bases remaining between them. CDR3 size: 15 residues. Germline V gives CDR1 MNHEY, CDR2 SVGAGI.

This chain uses TRBV6-5 with TRBJ1-1; weak D call: TRBD1 (5 bases). Germline V gives CDR1 MNHEY, CDR2 SVGAGI. The CDR3 consists of 14 residues. V was clipped by 2 bases and J by 2 bases, with 9 bases between them. The CDR3 region is CASSYGAANTEAFF. CDR3 nucleotides: TGTGCCAGCAGTTACGGGGCAGCCAACACTGAAGCTTTCTTT.

The V gene is TRBV3-1 (or the pseudogene TRBV3-2), the J gene TRBJ2-2; TRBD2 matches 9 bases. Trimming took 4 bases from V and 6 from J; bases not matched to a gene: 9. CDR1 is LGHDT, CDR2 YNNKEL, per germline (reference sequence). The CDR3 has 16 amino acids. The CDR3 DNA sequence: TGTGCCAGCAGCCCTTCCGGACTAGCGAGGGCCGGGGAGCTGTTTTTT. Translated: CASSPSGLARAGELFF.

This chain uses TRBV5-6 with TRBJ2-5, with TRBD1 matching 7 bases. After removal of 2 bases from V and 2 bases from J, the junction contained 3 bases not matched to a gene. The CDR3 is made up of 14 amino acids. Germline V lookup: CDR1 SGHDT, CDR2 YYEEEE. Written as DNA, the CDR3 is TGTGCCAGCAGCTTTGGGACAGCACAAGAGACCCAGTACTTC. Residues: CASSFGTAQETQYF.

The chain uses TRBV21-1 and TRBJ1-5; TRBD1 reflects the table's D call only, with no check against the DNA. TRBV21-1 constitutes a pseudogene. This CDR3 has 18 amino acids. This chain's CDR3 is CASSKKPGQGQSNQPQHF. The CDR3 DNA sequence: TGTGCCAGCAGCAAAAAACCGGGACAGGGCCAAAGCAATCAGCCCCAGCATTTT.

J is TRBJ1-5 and V is TRBV19; 9 bases line up with TRBD1. The germline gives CDR1 LNHDA, CDR2 SQIVND (reference sequence). The CDR3 has 14 amino acids. Trimming took 4 bases from V and 4 from J; bases not matched to a gene: 2. The CDR3 nucleotides are TGTGCCAGTAGTAGGGACAGGGAGAATCAGCCCCAGCATTTT. It encodes CASSRDRENQPQHF.

The chain carries TRBV27 and TRBJ2-7, with D maybe TRBD1 (6 bases). This CDR3 is built from 13 residues. Germline CDR1 is MNHEY and CDR2 is SMNVEV (reference sequence). V was shortened by 5 bases and J by 8 bases, with 16 bases between the two germline ends. The CDR3 region is CASSLDRTAQQYF. In DNA, the CDR3 is TGTGCCAGCAGTCTCGACCGGACAGCCCAGCAGTACTTC.

As DNA, the CDR3 is TGCGCCAGCAGTGCCGGTAGGCTAGCGGGAGTCGAGACCCAGTACTTC. This sequence encodes CASSAGRLAGVETQYF. The rearrangement joins TRBV10-1 to TRBJ2-5, with 10 bases lining up with TRBD2. After removal of 4 bases from V and 5 bases from J, the junction contained 10 bases not matched to a gene. The CDR3 spans 16 residues. Germline CDR1 and CDR2: WNHNN and SYGVQD (reference sequence).

V gene TRBV7-9 combines with J gene TRBJ1-2, with TRBD1 matching 9 bases. This CDR3 comprises 12 residues. CDR1 SEHNR and CDR2 FQNEAQ come from the germline V gene (reference sequence). Trimming removed 5 bases from V and 13 bases from J; junction bases left unmatched: 8. CDR3: CASSASQGAGTF. CDR3 sequence (DNA): TGTGCCAGCAGCGCGTCACAGGGGGCTGGCACCTTC.